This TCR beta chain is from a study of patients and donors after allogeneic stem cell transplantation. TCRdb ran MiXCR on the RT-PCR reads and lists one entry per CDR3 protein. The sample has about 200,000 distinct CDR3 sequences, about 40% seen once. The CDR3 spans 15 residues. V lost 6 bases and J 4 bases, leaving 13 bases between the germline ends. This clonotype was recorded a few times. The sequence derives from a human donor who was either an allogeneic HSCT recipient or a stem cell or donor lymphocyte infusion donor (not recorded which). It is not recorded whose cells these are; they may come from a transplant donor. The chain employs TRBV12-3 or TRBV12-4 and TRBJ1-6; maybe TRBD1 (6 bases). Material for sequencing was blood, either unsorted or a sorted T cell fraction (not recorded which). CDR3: CASRQMDSYNSPLHF. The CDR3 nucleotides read TGTGCCAGCAGGCAGATGGACAGTTATAATTCACCCCTCCACTTT.